This TCR beta chain was profiled in a study of post-analysis software for immune sequencing data. Findings and caveats of the study: Relative to controls, patients had several TRBV segments at higher frequency, with TRBV5-6, TRBV5-1 and TRBV20-1 among these. Controls significantly exceeded multiple sclerosis patients in normalized Chao1 diversity.

The TCR beta cDNA libraries carried unique molecular identifiers. TCRdb analysed the PCR reads with MiXCR anew, one entry per CDR3 protein. Among around 770,000 distinct CDR3 sequences listed, 46% were seen once. Of note for this clonotype: Its antigen is unidentified.

This CDR3 is built from 15 residues. Germline loops: CDR1 LNHNV, CDR2 YYDKDF (reference sequence). Trimming cost V 0 bases and J 2 bases, with 8 bases left between them. The sequencing input was blood. The chain employs TRBV15 and TRBJ2-1; D remains unclear. This TCR was recovered from a girl aged 5-17 years with multiple sclerosis. CDR3 nucleotides: TGTGCCACCAGCAGAGATCAACCACCCTACAATGAGCAGTTCTTC. Encoded protein: CATSRDQPPYNEQFF.